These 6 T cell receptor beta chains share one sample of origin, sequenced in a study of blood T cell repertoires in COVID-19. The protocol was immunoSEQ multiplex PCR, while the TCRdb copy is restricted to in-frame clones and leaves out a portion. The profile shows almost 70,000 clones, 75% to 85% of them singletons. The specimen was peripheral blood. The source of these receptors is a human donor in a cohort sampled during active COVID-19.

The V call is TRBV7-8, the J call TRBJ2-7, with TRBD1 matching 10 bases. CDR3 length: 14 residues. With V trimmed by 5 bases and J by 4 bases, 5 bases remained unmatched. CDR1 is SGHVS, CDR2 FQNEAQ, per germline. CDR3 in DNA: TGTGCCAGCAGCCTAGGGGACAGGGGTTACGAGCAGTACTTC. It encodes CASSLGDRGYEQYF.

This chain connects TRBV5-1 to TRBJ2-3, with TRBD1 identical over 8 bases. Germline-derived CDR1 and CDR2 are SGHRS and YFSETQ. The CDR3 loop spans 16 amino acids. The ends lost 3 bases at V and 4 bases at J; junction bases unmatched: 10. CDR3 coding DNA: TGCGCCAGCAGCTCCCGGACAGGGCCCGTACCAGATACGCAGTATTTT. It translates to CASSSRTGPVPDTQYF.

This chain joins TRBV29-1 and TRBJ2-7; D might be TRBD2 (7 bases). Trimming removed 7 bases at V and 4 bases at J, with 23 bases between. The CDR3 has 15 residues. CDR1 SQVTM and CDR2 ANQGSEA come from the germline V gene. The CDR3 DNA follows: TGCAGCGCTGCGGGGGCCCTGGGGGGAGGGTACGAGCAGTACTTC. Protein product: CSAAGALGGGYEQYF.

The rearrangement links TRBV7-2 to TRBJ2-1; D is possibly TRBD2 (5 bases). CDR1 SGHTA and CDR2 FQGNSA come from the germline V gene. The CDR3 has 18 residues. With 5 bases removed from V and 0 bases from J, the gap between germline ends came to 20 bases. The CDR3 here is CASSKVRLAPSSYNEQFF. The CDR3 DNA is TGTGCCAGCAGCAAAGTCAGGCTAGCACCGAGCTCCTACAATGAGCAGTTCTTC. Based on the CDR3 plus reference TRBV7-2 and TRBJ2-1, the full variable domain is GAGVSQSPSNKVTEKGKDVELRCDPISGHTALYWYRQSLGQGLEFLIYFQGNSAPDKSGLPSDRFSAERTGGSVSTLTIQRTQQEDSAVYLCASSKVRLAPSSYNEQFFGPGTRLTVL.

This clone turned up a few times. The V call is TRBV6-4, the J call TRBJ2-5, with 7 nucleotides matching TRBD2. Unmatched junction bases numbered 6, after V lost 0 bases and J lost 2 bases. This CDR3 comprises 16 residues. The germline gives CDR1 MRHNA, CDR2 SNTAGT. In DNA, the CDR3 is TGTGCCAGCAGTGACTCTACTAGCGAACCTCAAGAGACCCAGTACTTC. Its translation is CASSDSTSEPQETQYF.

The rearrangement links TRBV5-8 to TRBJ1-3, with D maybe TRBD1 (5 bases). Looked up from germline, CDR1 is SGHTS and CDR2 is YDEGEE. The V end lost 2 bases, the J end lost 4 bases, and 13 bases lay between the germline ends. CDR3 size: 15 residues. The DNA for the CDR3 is TGTGCCAGCAGCTTTGAAGGGGTAGCCGGAAACACCATATATTTT. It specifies CASSFEGVAGNTIYF.